Below, one T cell receptor (beta chain) is given with its context. The record originates from a study of blood T cell repertoires in COVID-19. Study context: There were acute and convalescent COVID-19 samples, and they came from the United States, Italy and Spain.

The CDR3 consists of 15 residues. Trimming cost V 4 bases and J 8 bases; bases outside gene matches: 9. In germline, CDR1 is SGHTA, CDR2 FQGNSA. Clones were read by immunoSEQ multiplex PCR, and TCRdb kept only the in-frame ones, dropping some. The table has roughly 200,000 clones, roughly 80% seen once. The sample taken for sequencing was PBMCs or T cells enriched from blood (not recorded which). The receptor's source is an older woman with acute COVID-19. This chain joins TRBV7-2 and TRBJ1-2; TRBD1 agrees at 11 bases. CDR3 residues: CASSSTGQGAYGYTF. The CDR3 region has the DNA TGTGCCAGCAGCTCCACCGGACAGGGGGCATACGGCTACACCTTC. The whole variable domain, filled in from reference TRBV7-2 and TRBJ1-2, reads GAGVSQSPSNKVTEKGKDVELRCDPISGHTALYWYRQSLGQGLEFLIYFQGNSAPDKSGLPSDRFSAERTGGSVSTLTIQRTQQEDSAVYLCASSSTGQGAYGYTFGSGTRLTVV.